This T cell receptor beta chain appears in the sequencing data of a study of T cell repertoires in cytomegalovirus infection. Study in general: Shared public TCR beta signatures pointed to both CMV infection and a matching HLA type.

CDR3 length: 16 amino acids. Germline CDR1 is SGHVT and CDR2 is SQSDAQ. V dropped 5 bases and J dropped 0 bases, with 14 bases sitting between them. This clonotype was recorded a few times. A single record per CDR3 protein comes from TCRdb applying MiXCR to the reads. The sample gives some 400,000 distinct CDR3 sequences, about 33% of which show up once; about 13% is in the top ten. The chain is built from TRBV7-4 and TRBJ2-1; D gene ambiguous. The receptor was isolated from a human donor in good health (CMV status not recorded). Some clones in this sample may be carry-over from other donors' samples. Sequenced sample: PBMCs. CDR3 DNA sequence: TGTGCCAGCAGCCCCCGACCTTCCTCCTCCTACAATGAGCAGTTCTTC. It encodes CASSPRPSSSYNEQFF.